The sequence of this TCR beta chain was determined in a study of regulatory T cells in long-lasting Graves disease. This clonotype was seen many times. Its antigen is still unknown. Arm-PCR with iRepertoire HTBI primers amplified the CDR3 regions for these TCR beta libraries. TCRdb recomputed calls from the multiplex PCR reads with MiXCR, one row per CDR3 protein. The sample has fewer than 550,000 distinct CDR3 sequences, approximately 16% seen once. Findings of the study overall: Rather than thyroid tissue, only peripheral blood underwent study. Relative to newly diagnosed Graves' patients, persistent ones had lower TCR diversity.

The V end lost 3 bases, the J end lost 3 bases, and 14 bases lay between the germline ends. This CDR3 contains 15 residues. Germline V gene sequence: CDR1 MNHNS, CDR2 SASEGT. Time point indicated: newly diagnosed GD, antithyroid drugs for less than 3 months. PBMCs provided the RNA from which the TCR library was made. This sample was also put to use in a study of T cells in Graves' hyperthyroidism and ophthalmopathy. That source notes: Hyperthyroidism patients were newly diagnosed, had disease duration under 2 months, and were aged 18 to 65 years. Together with thyroid ultrasound, orbital computed tomography, serum thyroxine and TRAb, clinical symptoms were used for diagnoses.

This sample comprised peripheral blood mononuclear cells (PBMCs), obtained at new diagnosis, from a patient treated with antithyroid drugs. This chain connects TRBV6-1 to TRBJ1-2; D possibly corresponds to TRBD1 (6 bases). The clonotype was recovered from a woman between 40 and 65 years old with Graves disease. CDR3 protein: CASSDGGRAYYGYTF. The CDR3, as DNA: TGTGCCAGCAGTGACGGGGGCAGGGCCTACTATGGCTACACCTTC.